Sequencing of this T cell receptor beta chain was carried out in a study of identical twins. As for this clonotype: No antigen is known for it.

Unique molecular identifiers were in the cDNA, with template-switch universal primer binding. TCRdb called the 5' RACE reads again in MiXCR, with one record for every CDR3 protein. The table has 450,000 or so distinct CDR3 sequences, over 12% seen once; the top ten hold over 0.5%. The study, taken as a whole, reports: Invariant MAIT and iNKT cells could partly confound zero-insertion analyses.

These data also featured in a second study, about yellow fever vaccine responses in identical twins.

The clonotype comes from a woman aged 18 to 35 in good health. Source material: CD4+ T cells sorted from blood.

The CDR3 nucleotides read TGTGCCAGCAGCTTAGCCCCCGGGGAGCTGTTTTTT. It is translated as CASSLAPGELFF. The gene calls are TRBV28 and TRBJ2-2; D gene ambiguous. Deletions cut 6 bases from V and 6 bases from J, with 8 bases between. Germline CDR1 MDHEN, CDR2 SYDVKM. The CDR3 consists of 12 residues.